Below are 4 T cell receptor beta chains sequenced from a single sample in a study of Graves' ophthalmopathy and Graves' hyperthyroidism. The TCR beta CDR3 regions underwent amplification from RNA transcripts. HTBI primers served in a first-round RT-PCR, which a second-round multiplex PCR followed. TCRdb re-called the multiplex PCR reads through MiXCR, storing one row per CDR3 protein. In the table there are about 660,000 distinct CDR3 sequences, under 50% of which are singletons. The sample was peripheral blood. The receptors were sampled from an adult man with Graves' ophthalmopathy.

Worth noting for this clonotype: A much larger clone lies one base from this, so it may be a read error. The chain has TRBV10-2 and TRBJ2-5; 10 bases are a match to TRBD2. J lost 2 bases, V lost 1 base, and 7 bases had no gene match. This CDR3 is 17 amino acids long. The germline gives CDR1 WSHSY, CDR2 SAAADI. The CDR3 protein is CASSEFRPAGGQETQYF. The CDR3 DNA sequence: TGCGCCAGCAGTGAGTTTCGACCAGCGGGGGGGCAAGAGACCCAGTACTTC.

This clonotype was seen a few times. Germline and junction disagree at one end, which may indicate a read error. CDR3 in DNA: TGTGCCAGCAGTGAAGTAACGGGGCAAGAGACCCAGTACTTC. This sequence encodes CASSEVTGQETQYF. The chain employs TRBV10-3 and TRBJ2-5, with D maybe TRBD2 (5 bases). The CDR3 covers 14 residues. Germline CDR1 and CDR2: ENHRY and SYGVKD.

This chain uses TRBV7-9 with TRBJ2-6; D perhaps matches TRBD1 (5 bases). Germline CDR1 SEHNR, CDR2 FQNEAQ (reference sequence). CDR3 size: 16 residues. V lost 5 bases to trimming and J lost 4 bases, with 15 bases between them. In DNA, the CDR3 is TGTGCCAGCAGCCAGCCCCAGGGCCGGGGGGCCAACGTCCTGACTTTC. Its protein product is CASSQPQGRGANVLTF.

This clonotype was picked up many times. CDR3 bases: TGCAGTGCTAGTGGGGATGCCGGGAATACCTACGAGCAGTACTTC. It translates to CSASGDAGNTYEQYF. This chain links TRBV20-1 with TRBJ2-7; D perhaps matches TRBD2 (5 bases). Looked up from germline, CDR1 is DFQATT and CDR2 is SNEGSKA (reference sequence). The CDR3 consists of 15 residues. Trimming removed 3 bases at V and 2 bases at J, with 17 bases between.